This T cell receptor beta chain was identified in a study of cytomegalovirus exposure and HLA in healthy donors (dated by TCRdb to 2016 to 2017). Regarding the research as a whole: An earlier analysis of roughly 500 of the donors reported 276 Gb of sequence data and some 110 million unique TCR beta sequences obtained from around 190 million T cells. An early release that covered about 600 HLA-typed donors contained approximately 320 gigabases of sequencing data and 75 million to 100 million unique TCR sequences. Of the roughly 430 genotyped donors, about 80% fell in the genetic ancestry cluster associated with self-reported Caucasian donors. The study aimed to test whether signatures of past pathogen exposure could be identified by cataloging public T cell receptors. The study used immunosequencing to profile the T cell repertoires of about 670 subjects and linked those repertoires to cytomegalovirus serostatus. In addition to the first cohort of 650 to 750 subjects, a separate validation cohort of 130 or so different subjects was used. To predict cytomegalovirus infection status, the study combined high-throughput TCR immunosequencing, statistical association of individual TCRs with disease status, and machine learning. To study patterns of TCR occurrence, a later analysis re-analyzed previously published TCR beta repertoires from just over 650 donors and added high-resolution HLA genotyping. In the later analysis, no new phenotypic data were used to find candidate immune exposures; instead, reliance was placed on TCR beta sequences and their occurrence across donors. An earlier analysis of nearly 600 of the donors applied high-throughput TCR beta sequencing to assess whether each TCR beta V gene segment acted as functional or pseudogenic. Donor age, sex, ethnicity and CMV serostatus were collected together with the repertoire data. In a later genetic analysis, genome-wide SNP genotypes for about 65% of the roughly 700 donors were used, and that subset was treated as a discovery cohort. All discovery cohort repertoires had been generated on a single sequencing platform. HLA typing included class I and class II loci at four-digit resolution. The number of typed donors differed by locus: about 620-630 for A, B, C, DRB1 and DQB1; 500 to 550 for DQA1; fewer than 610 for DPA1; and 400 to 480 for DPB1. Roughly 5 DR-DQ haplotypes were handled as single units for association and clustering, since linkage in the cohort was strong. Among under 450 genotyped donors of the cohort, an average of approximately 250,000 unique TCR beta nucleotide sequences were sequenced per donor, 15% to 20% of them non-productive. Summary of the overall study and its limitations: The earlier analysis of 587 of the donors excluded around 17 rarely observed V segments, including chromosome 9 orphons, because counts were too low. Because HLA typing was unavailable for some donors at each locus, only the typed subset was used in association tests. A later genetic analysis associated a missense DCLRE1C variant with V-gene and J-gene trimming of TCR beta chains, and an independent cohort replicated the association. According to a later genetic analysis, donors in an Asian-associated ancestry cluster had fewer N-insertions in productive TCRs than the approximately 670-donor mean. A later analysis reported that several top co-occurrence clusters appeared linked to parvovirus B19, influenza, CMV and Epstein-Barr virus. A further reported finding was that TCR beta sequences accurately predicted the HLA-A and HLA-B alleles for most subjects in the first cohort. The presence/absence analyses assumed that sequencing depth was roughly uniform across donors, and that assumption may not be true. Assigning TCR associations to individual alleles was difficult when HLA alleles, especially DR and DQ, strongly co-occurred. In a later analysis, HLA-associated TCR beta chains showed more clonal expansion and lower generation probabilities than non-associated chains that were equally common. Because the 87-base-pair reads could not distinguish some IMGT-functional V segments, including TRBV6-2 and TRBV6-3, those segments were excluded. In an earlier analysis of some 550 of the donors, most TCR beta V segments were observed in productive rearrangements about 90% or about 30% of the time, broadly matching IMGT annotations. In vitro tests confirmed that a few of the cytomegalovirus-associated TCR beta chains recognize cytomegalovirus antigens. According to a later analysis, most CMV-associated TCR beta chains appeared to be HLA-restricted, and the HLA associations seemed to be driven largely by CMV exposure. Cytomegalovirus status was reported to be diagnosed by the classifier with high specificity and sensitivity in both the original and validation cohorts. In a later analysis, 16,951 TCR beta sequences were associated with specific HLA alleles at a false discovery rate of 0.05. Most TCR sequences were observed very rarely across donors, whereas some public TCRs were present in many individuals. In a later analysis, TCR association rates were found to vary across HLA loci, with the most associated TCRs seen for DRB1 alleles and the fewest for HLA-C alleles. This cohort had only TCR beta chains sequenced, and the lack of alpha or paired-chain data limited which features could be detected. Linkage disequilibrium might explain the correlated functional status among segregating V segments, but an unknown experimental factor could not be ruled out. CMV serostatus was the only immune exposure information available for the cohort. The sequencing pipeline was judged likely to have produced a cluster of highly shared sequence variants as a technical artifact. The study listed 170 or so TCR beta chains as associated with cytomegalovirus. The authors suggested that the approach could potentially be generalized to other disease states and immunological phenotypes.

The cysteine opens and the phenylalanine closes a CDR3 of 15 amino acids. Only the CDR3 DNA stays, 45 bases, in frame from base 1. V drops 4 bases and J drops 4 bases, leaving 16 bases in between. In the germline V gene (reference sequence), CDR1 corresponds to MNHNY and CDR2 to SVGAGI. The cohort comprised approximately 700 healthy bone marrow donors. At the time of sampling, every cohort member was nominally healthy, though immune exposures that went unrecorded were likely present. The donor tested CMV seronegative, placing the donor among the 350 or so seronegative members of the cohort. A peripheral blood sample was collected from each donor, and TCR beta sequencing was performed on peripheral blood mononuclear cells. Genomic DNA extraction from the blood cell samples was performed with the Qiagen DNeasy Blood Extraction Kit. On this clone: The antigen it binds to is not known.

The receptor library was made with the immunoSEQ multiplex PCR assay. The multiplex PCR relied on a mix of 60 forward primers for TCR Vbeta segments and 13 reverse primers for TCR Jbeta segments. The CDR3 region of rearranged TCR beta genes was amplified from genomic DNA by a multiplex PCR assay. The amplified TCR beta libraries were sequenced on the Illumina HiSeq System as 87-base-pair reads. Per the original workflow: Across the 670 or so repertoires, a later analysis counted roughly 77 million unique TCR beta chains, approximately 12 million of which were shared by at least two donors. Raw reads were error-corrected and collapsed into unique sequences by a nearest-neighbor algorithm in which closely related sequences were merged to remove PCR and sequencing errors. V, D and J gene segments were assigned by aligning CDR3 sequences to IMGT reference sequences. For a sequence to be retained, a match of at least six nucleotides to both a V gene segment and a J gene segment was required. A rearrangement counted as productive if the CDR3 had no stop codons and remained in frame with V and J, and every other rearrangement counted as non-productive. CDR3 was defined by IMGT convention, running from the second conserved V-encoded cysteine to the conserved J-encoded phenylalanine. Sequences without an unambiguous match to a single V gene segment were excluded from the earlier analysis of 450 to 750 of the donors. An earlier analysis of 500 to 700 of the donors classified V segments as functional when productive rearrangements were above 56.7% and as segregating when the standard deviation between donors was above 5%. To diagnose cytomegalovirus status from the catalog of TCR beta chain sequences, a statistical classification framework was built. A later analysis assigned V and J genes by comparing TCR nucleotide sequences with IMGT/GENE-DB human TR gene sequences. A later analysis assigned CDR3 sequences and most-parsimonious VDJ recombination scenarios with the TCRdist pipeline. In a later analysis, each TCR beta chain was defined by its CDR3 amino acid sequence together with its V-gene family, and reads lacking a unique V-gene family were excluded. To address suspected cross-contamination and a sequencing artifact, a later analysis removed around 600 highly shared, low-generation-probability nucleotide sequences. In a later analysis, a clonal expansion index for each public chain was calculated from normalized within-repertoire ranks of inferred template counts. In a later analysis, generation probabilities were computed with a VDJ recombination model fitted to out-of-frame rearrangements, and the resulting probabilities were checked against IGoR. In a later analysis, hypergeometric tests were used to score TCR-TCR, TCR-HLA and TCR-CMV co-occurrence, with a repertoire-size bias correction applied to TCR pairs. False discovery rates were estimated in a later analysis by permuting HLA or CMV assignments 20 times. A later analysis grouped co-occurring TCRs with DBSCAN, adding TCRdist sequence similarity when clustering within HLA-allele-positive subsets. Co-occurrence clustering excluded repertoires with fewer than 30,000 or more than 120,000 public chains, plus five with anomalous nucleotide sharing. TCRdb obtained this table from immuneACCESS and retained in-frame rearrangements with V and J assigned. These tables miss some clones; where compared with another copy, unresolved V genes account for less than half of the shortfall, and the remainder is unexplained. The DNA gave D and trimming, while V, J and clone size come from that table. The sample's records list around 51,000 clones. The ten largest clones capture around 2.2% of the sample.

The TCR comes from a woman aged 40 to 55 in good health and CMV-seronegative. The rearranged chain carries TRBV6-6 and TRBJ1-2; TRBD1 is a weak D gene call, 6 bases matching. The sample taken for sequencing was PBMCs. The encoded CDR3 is CASSSPGTPPYGYTF. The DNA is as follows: TGTGCCAGCAGTTCCCCTGGGACACCCCCCTATGGCTACACCTTC.